Below are 25 T cell receptor beta chains sequenced from a single sample in a study of T cells in Graves' hyperthyroidism and ophthalmopathy. Amplification yielded TCR beta CDR3 regions, with RNA transcripts as the source. When the TCR CDR3 underwent first-round RT-PCR, the HTBI primer set was used. Using its own MiXCR run on the multiplex PCR reads, TCRdb lists one record per CDR3 protein. The table has 450,000 to 700,000 distinct CDR3 sequences, 40% to 55% seen once; the top ten hold about 8.3%. Material: peripheral blood or thyroid tissue (not recorded which). These receptors originate from a woman aged 18-29 years with Graves' hyperthyroidism.

The sample holds a few counts of this clonotype. Without the conserved terminal phenylalanine or tryptophan, this CDR3 likely stems from a read error. It is unclear where the CDR3 begins or ends on the DNA, so no DNA is shown, and the CDR3 is as TCRdb lists it. V is TRBV10-3 and J is TRBJ1-1; TRBD1, as called in the table, went unchecked against the DNA. Germline V gene sequence: CDR1 ENHRY, CDR2 SYGVKD. The CDR3 region is 8 residues in length, termini included. Here the CDR3 reads CAIRPGFS.

This clonotype was found many times. CDR3 protein: CASSFRRDANYGYTF. CDR3 coding DNA: TGTGCCAGCAGCTTCCGCCGGGACGCGAACTATGGCTACACCTTC. The chain employs TRBV14 and TRBJ1-2; a weak D match, TRBD1 (5 bases). This CDR3 has 15 amino acids. V lost 5 bases and J lost 2, with 15 bases in between. CDR1 and CDR2 (germline): SGHDN, FVKESK.

This clonotype was seen once. This chain uses TRBV15 with TRBJ1-2; tentatively, D is TRBD1 (6 bases). CDR3 length: 14 amino acids. Germline V gene sequence: CDR1 LNHNV, CDR2 YYDKDF (reference sequence). CDR3 loop: CAGTRGSGNYGYTF. The CDR3 DNA reads as TGTGCTGGGACGAGGGGGAGTGGTAACTATGGCTACACCTTC.

The chain recombines TRBV7-9 with TRBJ2-7, with a weak D call TRBD1 (7 bases). The CDR3 is 14 amino acids. CDR1 and CDR2 from the germline V gene are SEHNR and FQNEAQ (reference sequence). Trimming removed 3 bases at V and 7 bases at J, with 16 bases between. In nucleotides, the CDR3 is TGTGCCAGCAGCTTCCTCGGACAGGCGGGGGAGCAGTACTTC. The encoded protein is CASSFLGQAGEQYF.

This clonotype has ten or more counts. The V call is TRBV11-3, the J call TRBJ2-2; 11 bases agree with TRBD2. V dropped 4 bases and J dropped 4; count of bases not matched to a gene: 5. The CDR3 runs to 16 residues. Germline V gives CDR1 SGHNT, CDR2 YENEEA. The CDR3 sequence: CASSSRGTSGTGELFF. The CDR3, as DNA: TGTGCCAGCAGCTCCCGAGGGACTAGCGGCACCGGGGAGCTGTTTTTT.

Concerning this clonotype: A much larger clone sits a single nucleotide away, making a read error possible. This likely comes from a read error, as the CDR3 has no conserved phenylalanine or tryptophan at its end. The V call is TRBV10-3, the J call TRBJ2-7; the D gene is possibly TRBD2 (5 bases). The CDR3 covers 15 residues. Germline CDR1 ENHRY, CDR2 SYGVKD. Trimming left V 3 bases short and J 0 bases short, with 12 bases between. CDR3 loop: CAISDSGYGSYEQYL. The CDR3 DNA reads as TGTGCCATCAGTGACTCGGGGTATGGCTCCTACGAGCAGTACCTC.

Points on this clonotype: The conserved phenylalanine or tryptophan is not found at the CDR3 terminus, so this likely reflects a read error. The rearrangement uses TRBV7-6 and TRBJ2-7; possible D gene TRBD2, 5 bases. The CDR3 has 13 residues. In germline, CDR1 is SGHVS, CDR2 FNYEAQ. Here the CDR3 DNA reads TGTGCCCCACAGCGGTCGAACACCTATGAGCAGTACCTC. As protein: CAPQRSNTYEQYL.

At least ten counts were recorded for this clonotype. V is TRBV7-9 and J is TRBJ1-6, with unresolved D. V lost 4 bases, J lost 2 bases, and 6 bases lay in between. The CDR3 covers 14 residues. Germline V CDR1 and CDR2: SEHNR, FQNEAQ (reference sequence). This CDR3 is CASSSRAYNSPLHF. In DNA, the CDR3 is TGTGCCAGCAGCTCCCGGGCCTATAATTCACCCCTCCACTTT.

This clonotype was detected ten times or more. This rearrangement joins TRBV7-9 to TRBJ2-5; 10 positions agree with TRBD2. Trimming cost V 1 base and J 1 base; bases outside gene matches: 3. This CDR3 comprises 16 residues. Germline assignment: CDR1 SEHNR and CDR2 FQNEAQ (reference sequence). CDR3 in DNA: TGTGCCAGCAGCTTAGGGACTAGCGGCCCCCAAGAGACCCAGTACTTC. Its protein product is CASSLGTSGPQETQYF.

This clonotype was seen a handful of times. A much larger clonotype is one base distant, so this may be a read error. The CDR3 sequence is CASSPQRGTYEQYF. The CDR3 nucleotides are TGTGCCAGCAGCCCCCAGCGGGGGACCTACGAGCAGTACTTC. This chain connects TRBV7-2 to TRBJ2-7; 8 bases align to TRBD2. The CDR3 runs to 14 residues. Germline CDR1 and CDR2: SGHTA and FQGNSA. J gave up 2 bases and V 5 bases, and 5 bases lay outside the gene matches.

In DNA form, the CDR3 reads TGTGCCAGCTCACCACCCCCTAGCGCCAGGGAGCTGTTTTTT. Translation gives CASSPPPSARELFF. The chain couples TRBV18 to TRBJ2-2, with D possibly TRBD2 on 6 matching bases. CDR3 size: 14 residues. V dropped 0 bases and J dropped 9 bases, with 11 bases sitting between them. Germline V gene data show CDR1 as KGHSH and CDR2 as LQKENI. The variable domain in full, with the rest retrieved from reference TRBV18 and TRBJ2-2, is NAGVMQNPRHLVRRRGQEARLRCSPMKGHSHVYWYRQLPEEGLKFMVYLQKENIIDESGMPKERFSAEFPKEGPSILRIQQVVRGDSAAYFCASSPPPSARELFFGEGSRLTVL.

The V call is TRBV7-2, the J call TRBJ2-7; 8 nucleotides match TRBD2. CDR1 and CDR2 (germline): SGHTA, FQGNSA. The CDR3 runs to 13 residues. Losses at the gene ends were 7 bases for V and 3 bases for J; bases not matched to a gene: 5. CDR3 DNA sequence: TGTGCCAGCACCCCGGGAGGGCTCTACGAGCAGTACTTC. Residues: CASTPGGLYEQYF.

The V gene is TRBV7-8, the J gene TRBJ1-2; D is undetermined. Germline-derived CDR1 and CDR2 are SGHVS and FQNEAQ. V was pared by 1 base and J by 3 bases, with 9 bases between. The CDR3 has 14 amino acids. DNA of the CDR3: TGTGCCAGCAGCTTAGGCTACGGGGACTATGGCTACACCTTC. Translating gives CASSLGYGDYGYTF.

In this sample, this clonotype turned up many times. The chain has TRBV4-1 and TRBJ2-2, with 9 bases lining up with TRBD1. V trimming: 4 bases; J trimming: 2 bases; junction bases outside the gene matches: 5. Germline CDR1 is MGHRA and CDR2 is YSYEKL. This CDR3 is 16 amino acids long. The chain's CDR3 is CASSPLGQGNTGELFF. CDR3 DNA: TGCGCCAGCAGCCCACTGGGACAGGGCAACACCGGGGAGCTGTTTTTT.

This clonotype was observed at least ten times. V gene TRBV20-1 combines with J gene TRBJ2-7, with 11 bases lining up with TRBD2. V gave up 2 bases and J gave up 3 bases; unmatched junction bases: 6. The CDR3 contains 15 residues. Germline V gene lookup returns CDR1 DFQATT and CDR2 SNEGSKA (reference sequence). CDR3 protein: CSARSSTSGNYEQYF. Here the CDR3 DNA reads TGCAGTGCTAGATCATCGACTAGCGGGAACTACGAGCAGTACTTC.

This clonotype has just a few counts. This chain joins TRBV4-3 and TRBJ2-3; D might be TRBD2 (5 bases). Germline V CDR1 and CDR2: LGHNA, YSLEER. Trimming removed 0 bases from V and 14 bases from J, with 12 bases in between. The CDR3 sequence is 12 residues long. DNA of the CDR3: TGCGCCAGCAGCCAAGACAGCGGCGAATGGTATTTT. Protein sequence: CASSQDSGEWYF.

This clonotype has at least ten counts. The chain couples TRBV13 to TRBJ1-4, with D uncertain. The CDR3 loop spans 17 amino acids. Germline V gene data show CDR1 as PRHDT and CDR2 as FYEKMQ (reference sequence). V lost 0 bases and J lost 0, with 11 bases in between. CDR3 nucleotides: TGTGCCAGCAGCTTAGGCATCAGAGATTCAACTAATGAAAAACTGTTTTTT. Translating it yields CASSLGIRDSTNEKLFF.

This clonotype was seen many times. This chain uses TRBV24-1 with TRBJ2-2, with 9 bases aligning to TRBD1. In germline, CDR1 is KGHDR, CDR2 SFDVKD. This CDR3 has 13 amino acids. Germline trimming cut 9 bases from V and 5 bases from J; bases unmatched to any gene: 3. This CDR3 reads CATGQGWTGELFF. CDR3 DNA sequence: TGTGCCACCGGACAGGGGTGGACCGGGGAGCTGTTTTTT.

About this clonotype itself: One base away lies a much larger clone, so this may be a sequencing read error. This chain joins TRBV2 and TRBJ2-5; D is uncertain. The germline V and J ends were trimmed by 1 base and 5 bases, with 5 bases remaining between them. The germline gives CDR1 SNHLY, CDR2 FYNNEI. The CDR3 totals 12 residues. The CDR3 reads CASSEVGETQYF. The CDR3 region has the DNA TGTGCCAGCAGTGAAGTCGGGGAGACCCAGTACTTC.

This clonotype has more than one count but fewer than ten. The chain combines TRBV24-1 with TRBJ2-5, with D uncertain. CDR1 and CDR2 from the germline V gene are KGHDR and SFDVKD. V shed 2 bases and J shed 5 bases, with 11 bases lying between them. The CDR3 spans 14 residues. The CDR3 is CATSDSPPLETQYF. DNA of the CDR3: TGTGCCACCAGTGATTCCCCGCCGCTGGAGACCCAGTACTTC.

Concerning this clonotype: It may be a read error: a sequence one base away is much more abundant. The CDR3 does not end in the conserved phenylalanine or tryptophan, so this is likely a read error. The chain is built from TRBV11-2 and TRBJ1-1; D uncertain. The CDR3 length is 15 residues. The germline V gene has CDR1 SGHAT and CDR2 FQNNGV. V was shortened by 2 bases and J by 0 bases, with 10 bases between the two germline ends. The CDR3 here is CASSLRGAMNTEAFL. Written as DNA, the CDR3 is TGTGCCAGCAGCTTACGAGGAGCTATGAACACTGAAGCTTTCCTT.

The chain couples TRBV10-3 to TRBJ1-2; D might be TRBD1 (6 bases). CDR1 and CDR2 (germline): ENHRY, SYGVKD. V was trimmed by 0 bases and J by 8 bases, leaving 13 bases between them. CDR3 length equals 14 residues. DNA of the CDR3: TGTGCCATCAGTGAGTCGAATCAGGGGACGGGCTACACCTTC. Protein: CAISESNQGTGYTF.

This clonotype was recorded many times. CDR3 DNA sequence: TGTGCCACCAGTGATCCCGGGACAGGGGAGGTTCAGCCCCAGCATTTT. Its translation: CATSDPGTGEVQPQHF. V and J are TRBV24-1 and TRBJ1-5; 10 bases are a match to TRBD1. The ends lost 3 bases at V and 6 bases at J; junction bases unmatched: 7. CDR1 is KGHDR, CDR2 SFDVKD, per germline. The CDR3 runs 16 residues.

The chain recombines TRBV6-2 or TRBV6-3 with TRBJ2-7, with D perhaps TRBD2 (5 bases). V lost 6 bases to trimming and J lost 7 bases, with 16 bases between them. CDR3 length: 13 residues. CDR1 is MNHEY, CDR2 SVGEGT, per germline. The CDR3 region has the DNA TGTGCCAGCAGGCCCCTGGCAGAGGGAGAGCAGTACTTC. Its translation is CASRPLAEGEQYF.

The table lists this clonotype with many counts. In DNA form, the CDR3 reads TGCAGTGCCCCGATTGGCGGGAGAGGGGACGGGGAGCTGTTTTTT. This translates into CSAPIGGRGDGELFF. The V gene is TRBV20-1, the J gene TRBJ2-2, with 7 nucleotides matching TRBD2. The CDR3 is 15 residues long. Per germline, CDR1 DFQATT and CDR2 SNEGSKA (reference sequence). V gave up 6 bases and J gave up 7 bases; unmatched junction bases: 14.